The 17 T cell receptor beta chains reported below all come from one sample, sequenced in a study of cytomegalovirus exposure and HLA in healthy donors. A multiplex PCR was run with 60 Vbeta primers and 13 Jbeta primers. Repertoires were generated with immunoSEQ multiplex PCR, while TCRdb's copy carries only in-frame clones and drops some. This listing includes roughly 77,000 clones. The specimen was PBMCs. All receptors come from a young man in good health and CMV-seronegative.

The chain has TRBV7-2 and TRBJ1-1, with 9 bases aligning to TRBD1. The CDR3 extends over 14 amino acids. In germline, CDR1 is SGHTA, CDR2 FQGNSA. V was clipped by 5 bases and J by 3 bases; unmatched bases: 4. CDR3 residues: CASSPGQGYTEAFF. CDR3 nucleotide sequence: TGTGCCAGCAGCCCCGGACAGGGGTACACTGAAGCTTTCTTT.

The chain links TRBV30 to TRBJ1-2, with no clear D. The germline V and J ends were trimmed by 0 bases and 7 bases, with 6 bases remaining between them. The CDR3 is 11 amino acids. Germline values: CDR1 GTSNPN, CDR2 SVGIG (reference sequence). CDR3 residues: CAWSVPVGYTF. DNA for the CDR3: TGTGCCTGGAGTGTCCCGGTTGGCTACACCTTC.

The rearrangement uses TRBV9 and TRBJ2-7, with TRBD1 identical over 8 bases. CDR1 is SGDLS and CDR2 is YYNGEE in the germline V gene. Trimming took 3 bases from V and 1 from J; bases not matched to a gene: 9. The length of the CDR3 is 16 residues. CDR3 sequence reads: CASSAKFGQGSYEQYF. The DNA for the CDR3 is TGTGCCAGCAGCGCTAAGTTCGGACAGGGTTCCTACGAGCAGTACTTC.

This chain links TRBV4-1 with TRBJ1-5, with D unclear. Germline V lookup: CDR1 MGHRA, CDR2 YSYEKL. This CDR3 spans 16 amino acids. V gave up 0 bases and J gave up 0 bases, with 9 bases separating them. The CDR3 here is CASSQDLSHSNQPQHF. The DNA of the CDR3 is TGCGCCAGCAGCCAAGATCTATCCCATAGCAATCAGCCCCAGCATTTT.

CDR3 region: CASSIKAGFGYTF. In DNA, the CDR3 is TGTGCCAGCAGTATTAAGGCCGGGTTTGGCTACACCTTC. This chain uses TRBV27 with TRBJ1-2; unclear D gene. The germline CDR1 and CDR2 sequences are MNHEY and SMNVEV (reference sequence). V lost 5 bases to trimming and J lost 7 bases, with 14 bases between them. The CDR3 is 13 residues long.

J is TRBJ1-2 and V is TRBV4-1, with D perhaps matching TRBD1 (6 bases). Germline lookup yields CDR1 MGHRA and CDR2 YSYEKL. The ends were cut back, 6 bases at V and 3 bases at J, with 17 bases in the middle. The CDR3 extends over 15 amino acids. CDR3 in DNA: TGCGCCAGCAGGGCCAGGGGCAGGGCTGACTATGGCTACACCTTC. This encodes CASRARGRADYGYTF.

V is TRBV5-1 and J is TRBJ2-3; 9 bases are a match to TRBD1. Looked up from germline, CDR1 is SGHRS and CDR2 is YFSETQ. The V and J ends lost 3 bases and 0 bases, in that order; junction bases with no gene match: 11. The CDR3 length is 18 residues. CDR3 nucleotide sequence: TGCGCCAGCAGCTACGGACAGGGGACCTTCTCTAGCACAGATACGCAGTATTTT. This codes for CASSYGQGTFSSTDTQYF.

This chain links TRBV19 with TRBJ1-5; D call uncertain. The CDR3 totals 13 residues. In germline, CDR1 is LNHDA, CDR2 SQIVND (reference sequence). The V and J ends lost 5 bases and 5 bases respectively, with 10 bases between them. CDR3: CASSVLQDQPQHF. In nucleotides, the CDR3 is TGTGCCAGTAGTGTACTGCAGGATCAGCCCCAGCATTTT. Filled out from reference TRBV19 and TRBJ1-5, the complete variable domain reads DGGITQSPKYLFRKEGQNVTLSCEQNLNHDAMYWYRQDPGQGLRLIYYSQIVNDFQKGDIAEGYSVSREKKESFPLTVTSAQKNPTAFYLCASSVLQDQPQHFGDGTRLSIL.

The chain links TRBV4-1 to TRBJ2-7; 8 bases map to TRBD1. With 1 base clipped from V and 6 bases from J, the junction kept 5 bases outside the gene matches. The CDR3 spans 14 residues. Per the germline V gene, CDR1 is MGHRA and CDR2 is YSYEKL. The CDR3 spells CASSQARTGFEQYF. The DNA for the CDR3 is TGCGCCAGCAGCCAAGCGCGGACAGGGTTCGAGCAGTACTTC.

The chain is built from TRBV27 and TRBJ2-7, with 7 bases identical to TRBD2. With 8 bases clipped from V and 1 base from J, the junction kept 2 bases outside the gene matches. The CDR3 extends over 12 amino acids. Germline CDR1 reads MNHEY; CDR2 reads SMNVEV (reference sequence). The CDR3 coding sequence is TGTGCCAGCGCTAGCGGATCCTACGAGCAGTACTTC. Translated: CASASGSYEQYF.

V and J are TRBV29-1 and TRBJ2-1; TRBD2 aligns across 13 bases. Germline V gene data show CDR1 as SQVTM and CDR2 as ANQGSEA. The CDR3 totals 14 residues. V was clipped by 5 bases and J by 10 bases; unmatched bases: 8. The CDR3 DNA reads as TGCAGCGTTTACCCGGGACTAGCGGGACGCGAGCAGTTCTTC. Translation: CSVYPGLAGREQFF.

The chain carries TRBV15 and TRBJ1-1; 8 bases are a match to TRBD1. Germline CDR1 reads LNHNV; CDR2 reads YYDKDF (reference sequence). The CDR3 length is 14 residues. J gave up 11 bases and V 6 bases, and 14 bases lay outside the gene matches. CDR3 sequence: CATSTPGQELGAFF. CDR3 nucleotide sequence: TGTGCCACCAGTACCCCGGGACAGGAGTTAGGGGCTTTCTTT.

This chain connects TRBV30 to TRBJ2-3; D ambiguous. CDR1 is GTSNPN, CDR2 SVGIG, per germline (reference sequence). This CDR3 spans 13 amino acids. The ends were cut back, 2 bases at V and 5 bases at J, with 11 bases in the middle. CDR3 nucleotides: TGTGCCTGGAGTTTAGATAATGGAGATACGCAGTATTTT. Translating gives CAWSLDNGDTQYF.

The chain joins TRBV6-6 to TRBJ2-7, with 7 bases that match TRBD1. The CDR3 has 13 residues. In germline, CDR1 is MNHNY, CDR2 SVGAGI (reference sequence). V shed 2 bases, J shed 7 bases, and the junction held 5 bases outside the gene matches. The DNA for the CDR3 is TGTGCCAGCAGTTACGTAAGACAGGGAGAGCAGTACTTC. Translating gives CASSYVRQGEQYF.

Remarks on this clone: At the DNA level, this CDR3 is encoded by other sequences in the same sample as well. This chain joins TRBV18 and TRBJ1-1, with TRBD1 matching over 7 bases. V was clipped by 6 bases and J by 3 bases; unmatched bases: 10. Germline V gives CDR1 KGHSH, CDR2 LQKENI. This CDR3 is built from 15 residues. The CDR3 region has the DNA TGTGCCAGCTCCCCCCTGACAGGGCCCGACACTGAAGCTTTCTTT. It encodes CASSPLTGPDTEAFF.

The chain combines TRBV7-2 with TRBJ2-7, with 9 bases matching TRBD2. With V trimmed by 2 bases and J by 2 bases, 1 base remained unmatched. The CDR3 runs 14 residues. The germline CDR1 and CDR2 sequences are SGHTA and FQGNSA. CDR3 protein: CASSLSGRTYEQYF. DNA for the CDR3: TGTGCCAGCAGCTTAAGCGGGAGGACCTACGAGCAGTACTTC.

This chain links TRBV13 with TRBJ2-5, with 9 positions matching TRBD2. CDR1 PRHDT and CDR2 FYEKMQ come from the germline V gene (reference sequence). The CDR3 runs to 18 residues. The V gene end was trimmed by 4 bases and the J gene end by 2 bases; junction bases not matched to a gene: 14. CDR3 sequence reads: CASSWGLERGEGQETQYF. CDR3 nucleotide sequence: TGTGCCAGCAGCTGGGGACTAGAGCGGGGGGAGGGGCAAGAGACCCAGTACTTC. The variable domain in full, completed from reference TRBV13 and TRBJ2-5, reads AAGVIQSPRHLIKEKRETATLKCYPIPRHDTVYWYQQGPGQDPQFLISFYEKMQSDKGSIPDRFSAQQFSDYHSELNMSSLELGDSALYFCASSWGLERGEGQETQYFGPGTRLLVL.